This passage covers 28 T cell receptor beta chains from one sample sequenced in a study of response to subunit inactivated influenza vaccine. Each CDR3 protein gets one entry after TCRdb re-called the RT-PCR reads with MiXCR. Of around 760,000 distinct CDR3 sequences listed, roughly 14% are singletons. The sequenced sample was PBMCs from blood, obtained around 14 days before vaccination. Every receptor here comes from a man aged 45-65 years who received an inactivated influenza vaccine.

This clonotype occurred once. Possible read error: a much larger clone is one base away. This chain connects TRBV3-1 to TRBJ1-1, with 7 positions matching TRBD1. CDR3 length: 14 amino acids. After removal of 7 bases from V and 0 bases from J, the junction contained 5 bases not matched to a gene. Per germline, CDR1 LGHDT and CDR2 YNNKEL (reference sequence). Written as DNA, the CDR3 is TGTGCCAGCACCCCACAGGGGATGAACACTGAAGCTTTCTTT. Amino acids: CASTPQGMNTEAFF.

The chain carries TRBV29-1 and TRBJ2-1; D may be TRBD1 or TRBD2 (5 bases each). CDR3 length: 13 residues. Germline-derived CDR1 and CDR2 are SQVTM and ANQGSEA. CDR3 region: CRAGGASYNEQFF. CDR3 coding DNA: TGCAGGGCGGGTGGGGCCTCCTACAATGAGCAGTTCTTC.

The chain recombines TRBV5-1 with TRBJ1-4, with a tentative D call TRBD1 (6 bases). The germline V and J ends were trimmed by 3 bases and 8 bases, with 14 bases remaining between them. CDR3 size: 14 residues. Germline CDR1 reads SGHRS; CDR2 reads YFSETQ. The CDR3 region has the DNA TGCGCCAGCAGCTCGGGGGGCGCCGTCGAAAAACTGTTTTTT. It translates to CASSSGGAVEKLFF.

The chain is built from TRBV7-9 and TRBJ1-2; D is ambiguous. The CDR3 spans 10 residues. Trimming pared 1 base from V and 13 bases from J, leaving 7 bases between. Germline-derived CDR1 and CDR2 are SEHNR and FQNEAQ (reference sequence). CDR3 DNA: TGTGCCAGCAGCTTAGGGCAGCTCACCTTC. Protein product: CASSLGQLTF. Together with reference TRBV7-9 and TRBJ1-2, the CDR3 gives the full variable domain: DTGVSQNPRHKITKRGQNVTFRCDPISEHNRLYWYRQTLGQGPEFLTYFQNEAQLEKSRLLSDRFSAERPKGSFSTLEIQRTEQGDSAMYLCASSLGQLTFGSGTRLTVV.

The chain combines TRBV5-1 with TRBJ1-2; tentatively, D is TRBD1 (6 bases). V shed 4 bases and J shed 2 bases, with 18 bases lying between them. The CDR3 has 16 amino acids. In germline, CDR1 is SGHRS, CDR2 YFSETQ. The CDR3 nucleotides are TGCGCCAGCAGCCCGAAGGGGGGATCCATAAACTATGGCTACACCTTC. Amino acids: CASSPKGGSINYGYTF.

This clonotype was detected ten times or more. This chain joins TRBV20-1 and TRBJ1-2; D unresolved. V lost 3 bases to trimming and J lost 3 bases, with 8 bases between them. The CDR3 totals 12 residues. CDR1 is DFQATT and CDR2 is SNEGSKA in the germline V gene (reference sequence). The CDR3 DNA reads as TGCAGTGCTAGGGGTCTGGACTATGGCTACACCTTC. Translated: CSARGLDYGYTF.

A few counts support this clonotype. This chain uses TRBV9 with TRBJ2-1, with D unclear. The germline gives CDR1 SGDLS, CDR2 YYNGEE. This CDR3 comprises 14 residues. With 2 bases removed from V and 8 bases from J, the gap between germline ends came to 14 bases. The DNA for the CDR3 is TGTGCCAGCAGCGTTGGAATCCACAACGATGAGCAGTTCTTC. The encoded protein is CASSVGIHNDEQFF.

This clonotype came up many times. V is TRBV27 and J is TRBJ2-2; 7 bases agree with TRBD2. The length of the CDR3 is 16 residues. The germline gives CDR1 MNHEY, CDR2 SMNVEV (reference sequence). V lost 1 base and J lost 1; bases outside the gene matches: 3. The CDR3 loop reads CASSLWASGNTGELFF. The CDR3 DNA is TGTGCCAGCAGTTTATGGGCTAGCGGGAACACCGGGGAGCTGTTTTTT.

The V gene is TRBV6-5, the J gene TRBJ2-6; 7 bases align to TRBD1. Losses at the gene ends were 3 bases for V and 0 bases for J; bases not matched to a gene: 5. The CDR3 is made up of 17 amino acids. Germline-derived CDR1 and CDR2 are MNHEY and SVGAGI. This CDR3 reads CASSYSPGGSGANVLTF. CDR3 in DNA: TGTGCCAGCAGTTATTCCCCAGGGGGCTCTGGGGCCAACGTCCTGACTTTC.

This clonotype was found once. The chain combines TRBV3-1 with TRBJ2-5; 12 positions match TRBD2. Germline trimming cut 3 bases from V and 0 bases from J; bases unmatched to any gene: 8. The CDR3 covers 18 residues. Germline loops: CDR1 LGHDT, CDR2 YNNKEL (reference sequence). The CDR3 DNA sequence: TGTGCCAGCAGCCATAGGCTAGCGGGAGGGTTATACCAAGAGACCCAGTACTTC. Translating it yields CASSHRLAGGLYQETQYF.

This clonotype was recorded a few times. CDR3 DNA: TGTGCCAGCAGTTTGAGACAGGGAGGAGATCCCGGTGAAGCTTTCTTT. Residues: CASSLRQGGDPGEAFF. The genes are TRBV12-3 or TRBV12-4 and TRBJ1-1; 7 bases fit TRBD1. V was clipped by 3 bases and J by 7 bases; unmatched bases: 14. This CDR3 has 16 residues.

This chain links TRBV6-1 with TRBJ2-1; 8 bases line up with TRBD2. Germline loops: CDR1 MNHNS, CDR2 SASEGT. CDR3 length equals 17 residues. Trimming cost V 4 bases and J 0 bases; bases outside gene matches: 8. The CDR3 spells CASSATSGQSSYNEQFF. The CDR3 DNA reads TGTGCCAGCAGTGCCACTAGCGGACAGAGCTCCTACAATGAGCAGTTCTTC.

This clonotype was seen only a few times. CDR3 in amino acids: CASSYRAGGLYSGNTIYF. The CDR3 bases are TGTGCCAGCAGTTACCGGGCAGGGGGCTTATACTCTGGAAACACCATATATTTT. The chain carries TRBV6-5 and TRBJ1-3; 8 bases are shared with TRBD1. Germline CDR1 MNHEY, CDR2 SVGAGI. This CDR3 comprises 18 residues. The ends lost 2 bases at V and 0 bases at J; junction bases unmatched: 9.

V and J are TRBV29-1 and TRBJ2-3; 11 bases line up with TRBD2. The junction had 6 bases not matched to a gene; V was cut back by 6 bases and J by 10 bases. Per germline, CDR1 SQVTM and CDR2 ANQGSEA. CDR3 size: 12 residues. This CDR3 is CSVATSGASQYF. In DNA, the CDR3 is TGCAGCGTGGCGACTAGCGGGGCTTCGCAGTATTTT.

V gene TRBV2 combines with J gene TRBJ2-5; D might be TRBD2 (6 bases). The CDR3 runs to 14 residues. V lost 8 bases, J lost 0 bases, and 13 bases lay in between. Per germline, CDR1 SNHLY and CDR2 FYNNEI. The chain's CDR3 is CASGGLNYQETQYF. In DNA, the CDR3 is TGTGCCAGCGGAGGACTAAACTACCAAGAGACCCAGTACTTC.

This clonotype occurred a few times. This chain connects TRBV12-3 or TRBV12-4 to TRBJ2-2, with a possible D match to TRBD2 (6 bases). The V gene lost 2 bases and the J gene lost 0 bases, with 13 bases spanning the gap. This CDR3 has 17 amino acids. CDR3 in amino acids: CASSLWRGVANTGELFF. The CDR3 coding sequence is TGTGCCAGCAGTTTATGGCGCGGGGTGGCGAACACCGGGGAGCTGTTTTTT.

V gene TRBV27 combines with J gene TRBJ2-7; TRBD1 matches 12 bases. Germline V lookup: CDR1 MNHEY, CDR2 SMNVEV (reference sequence). The CDR3 extends over 15 amino acids. With V trimmed by 5 bases and J by 3 bases, 5 bases remained unmatched. CDR3 region: CASSTRDRGLYEQYF. The CDR3 DNA reads TGTGCCAGCAGTACCAGGGACAGGGGGCTCTACGAGCAGTACTTC.

This clonotype has a count of ten or more. This chain links TRBV20-1 with TRBJ2-5, with D hard to call. The CDR3 is 10 residues long. Per the germline V gene, CDR1 is DFQATT and CDR2 is SNEGSKA (reference sequence). Trimming shortened V by 2 bases and J by 5 bases, and 3 bases separated the two germline ends. The CDR3 region has the DNA TGCAGTGCTAGATTGGAGACCCAGTACTTC. Amino acids: CSARLETQYF.

This clonotype was detected ten times or more. CDR3 DNA sequence: TGCAGCGTCAGACCCCTGGGCGCAGATACGCAGTATTTT. It encodes CSVRPLGADTQYF. The chain uses TRBV29-1 and TRBJ2-3; D not certain. CDR1 and CDR2 (germline): SQVTM, ANQGSEA. This CDR3 region has 13 residues. Trimming took off 6 bases at V and 4 bases at J, with 14 bases between the two ends.

In this sample, this clonotype turned up a few times. The chain couples TRBV27 to TRBJ2-1; weak D call: TRBD2 (6 bases). Trimming cost V 3 bases and J 2 bases, with 8 bases left between them. The CDR3 runs 14 residues. Germline V gene sequence: CDR1 MNHEY, CDR2 SMNVEV (reference sequence). CDR3 in DNA: TGTGCCAGCAGTTTTTCGGGAGCCTACAATGAGCAGTTCTTC. Its translation is CASSFSGAYNEQFF.

The CDR3 DNA is TGTGCCAGCAGCTTGTATTTCAGGGGTCGTGTAAAAGAGACCCAGTACTTC. Translated: CASSLYFRGRVKETQYF. The J gene is TRBJ2-5, the V gene TRBV7-2; a possible D gene is TRBD1 (6 bases). V dropped 3 bases and J dropped 3 bases, with 20 bases sitting between them. The germline V gene has CDR1 SGHTA and CDR2 FQGNSA. The CDR3 totals 17 residues.

This clonotype turned up a few times. The chain has TRBV20-1 and TRBJ1-1; D is undetermined. The V end was cut by 6 bases, the J end by 0 bases, with 11 bases between. This CDR3 spans 13 amino acids. Germline CDR1 DFQATT, CDR2 SNEGSKA (reference sequence). CDR3 sequence reads: CSASRGLNTEAFF. Written as DNA, the CDR3 is TGCAGTGCATCCCGAGGGCTGAACACTGAAGCTTTCTTT.

This clonotype was observed at least ten times. The V call is TRBV4-2, the J call TRBJ2-5; TRBD2 agrees at 12 bases. The V segment lost 4 bases and the J segment 5 bases; nucleotides outside the gene matches: 8. The CDR3 extends over 16 amino acids. Looked up from germline, CDR1 is LGHNA and CDR2 is YNFKEQ. CDR3 DNA sequence: TGTGCCAGCAGCCTCGGACTAGCGGGAACCTGGGAGACCCAGTACTTC. Translating gives CASSLGLAGTWETQYF.

This chain connects TRBV4-3 to TRBJ2-7, with a possible D match to TRBD1 (6 bases). The CDR3 runs to 17 residues. CDR1 is LGHNA, CDR2 YSLEER, per germline. Trimming shortened V by 0 bases and J by 6 bases, and 21 bases separated the two germline ends. The CDR3 DNA follows: TGCGCCAGCAGCCAAGATCTCGTACAGGGAGCGCGCGTCGAGCAGTACTTC. Its translation is CASSQDLVQGARVEQYF.

This clonotype showed up many times. The chain links TRBV10-2 to TRBJ1-4, with 9 bases lining up with TRBD1. Germline-derived CDR1 and CDR2 are WSHSY and SAAADI. The CDR3 has 13 amino acids. Trimming cost V 10 bases and J 7 bases; bases outside gene matches: 7. CDR3 in DNA: TGCGCCACCAGACAGGGGGACGGTGAAAAACTGTTTTTT. Translation: CATRQGDGEKLFF.

The gene calls are TRBV20-1 and TRBJ2-3; 7 positions agree with TRBD1. Germline CDR1 is DFQATT and CDR2 is SNEGSKA (reference sequence). The CDR3 has 15 amino acids. V lost 2 bases to trimming and J lost 8 bases; unmatched junction nucleotides: 13. This CDR3 is CSARRPQGVEATQYF. Written as DNA, the CDR3 is TGCAGTGCTAGACGTCCCCAGGGGGTTGAAGCTACGCAGTATTTT.

The chain couples TRBV20-1 to TRBJ2-1; maybe TRBD2 (6 bases). V lost 5 bases and J 3 bases, leaving 17 bases between the germline ends. This CDR3 is built from 15 residues. Germline CDR1 is DFQATT and CDR2 is SNEGSKA (reference sequence). In DNA, the CDR3 is TGCAGTGCTCCAGCGGAGACTAGTCTCTACAATGAGCAGTTCTTC. Translated, it gives CSAPAETSLYNEQFF.

This clonotype was seen repeatedly, ten times or more. This chain joins TRBV15 and TRBJ2-3; the D is unclear. In germline, CDR1 is LNHNV, CDR2 YYDKDF (reference sequence). V lost 1 base, J lost 0 bases, and 8 bases lay in between. CDR3 length: 15 residues. The CDR3 protein is CATSRGMSSTDTQYF. The CDR3 DNA sequence: TGTGCCACCAGCAGAGGAATGTCTAGCACAGATACGCAGTATTTT.